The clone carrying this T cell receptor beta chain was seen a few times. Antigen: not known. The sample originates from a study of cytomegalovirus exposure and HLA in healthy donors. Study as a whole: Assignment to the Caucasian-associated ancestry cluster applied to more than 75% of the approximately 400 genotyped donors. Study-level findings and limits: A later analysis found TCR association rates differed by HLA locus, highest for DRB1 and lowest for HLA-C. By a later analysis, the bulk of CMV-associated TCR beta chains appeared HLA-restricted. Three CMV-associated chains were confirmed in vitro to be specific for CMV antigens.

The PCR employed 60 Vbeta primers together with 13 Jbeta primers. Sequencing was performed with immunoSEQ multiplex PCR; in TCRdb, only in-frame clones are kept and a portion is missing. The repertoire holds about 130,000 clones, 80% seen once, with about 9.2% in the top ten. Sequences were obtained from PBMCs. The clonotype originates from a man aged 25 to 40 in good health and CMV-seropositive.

The CDR3 nucleotides are TGTGCCAGCAGTCCACAGGGGGCCTTCTACGAGCAGTACTTC. Translating it yields CASSPQGAFYEQYF. The gene calls are TRBV27 and TRBJ2-7, with 9 bases identical to TRBD1. Germline V lookup: CDR1 MNHEY, CDR2 SMNVEV (reference sequence). The J segment lost 3 bases and the V segment lost 5 bases, leaving 5 bases of the junction unmatched. This CDR3 has 14 residues.